This T cell receptor beta chain was identified during a study of blood T cell repertoires in COVID-19 (dated by TCRdb to about 2020). A note on the overall study: Collaborator samples came from the United States, Italy and Spain and covered acute and convalescent phases of COVID-19. The prospective study material was composed of cDNA or gDNA derived from T cells, B-cell-depleted T cells, or PBMCs. The dataset comprised deeply sampled blood TCRbeta repertoires from subjects exposed to, actively infected with, or recovered from COVID-19. A freely available public database, intended as a resource for researchers studying the immune response to SARS-CoV-2, is where the repertoires were released. Samples were obtained from the ongoing ImmuneRACE study (first 160 participants) and from approximately 1,200 subjects provided by 6 global collaborators. Nearly every sample came with metadata listing a de-identified subject ID, COVID-19 status, age in years and sex. Where available, HLA class I and class II types were taken from metadata supplied by the sample provider and were not determined by assay-based typing. Findings and caveats that apply to the study as a whole: The quantity of clinical and demographic metadata differed by source and by participant and was supplied without curation.

Only one count was recorded for this clone. No cognate antigen has been identified for it. One base away there is no much larger clone; base qualities are not given. TCRbeta CDR3 regions were amplified from genomic DNA using the immunoSEQ Assay, a bias-controlled multiplex PCR. In the paper's pipeline: The number of nucleated cells in each sample was estimated from the amplification of reference gene primers within the assay. Sequence reads were collapsed and filtered to measure the absolute abundance of every unique TCRbeta CDR3 rearrangement. For each sample, productive Simpson clonality was calculated by taking the square root of Simpson's diversity index across productive rearrangements. TCRdb stores this immuneACCESS table with in-frame sequences only. Part of the clones is absent; in the studies checked, under half of the shortfall reflects unresolved V genes, and no reason is known for the rest. V and J calls and clone size are as listed in that table; D and trimming were resolved from the DNA. The sample table contains around 620,000 clones; only one count was recorded for just under 90% of them. The ten top clones hold about 0.26% of the sample.

Whole blood was collected in K2EDTA tubes by collaborating institutions according to the institutions' own protocols. For TCRbeta analysis, collaborators shipped samples as frozen whole blood, isolated PBMCs, or DNA extracted from either of those sample types. Looking up the germline V gene (reference sequence) yields CDR1 SSHAT and CDR2 FNYEAQ. V sheds 3 bases and J sheds 4 bases, leaving 11 bases between their ends. From the cysteine through the phenylalanine, the CDR3 covers 14 amino acids. Here the CDR3 DNA is all that survives: 42 bases in frame from base 1. The receptor chain draws on TRBV7-7 and TRBJ2-3, with TRBD2 as a weak D call on 6 bases. The sample comprised peripheral blood. The clonotype comes from a woman aged 18-35 years with acute or convalescent COVID-19. This receptor carries the CDR3 CASSFGGISDTQYF. The sequence in DNA is TGTGCCAGCAGCTTCGGGGGTATATCAGATACGCAGTATTTT.